This T cell receptor beta chain was captured by sequencing in a study of T cell repertoires in cytomegalovirus infection. Study context: Evidence of both CMV infection and a matching HLA type came from public TCR beta signatures. Study outcomes and limitations: The ex vivo response was dominated by HLA-C-restricted CMV-specific TCR beta clonotypes.

Germline CDR1 reads MNHEY; CDR2 reads SVGAGI. Deletions cut 7 bases from V and 1 base from J, with 10 bases between. The CDR3 sequence is 13 residues long. A word on this clonotype: Its antigen is unidentified.

A single record per CDR3 protein comes from TCRdb applying MiXCR to the reads. The table lists hundreds of thousands of distinct CDR3 sequences, around 30% of them singletons. The genes are TRBV6-5 and TRBJ1-1; D might be TRBD1 (5 bases). This sequence was found in a human donor in good health (CMV status not recorded). Some clones in this sample may be carry-over from other donors' samples. The input for sequencing was cultured PBMCs, taken from culture after CMV antigen stimulation. CDR3 DNA: TGTGCCAGCACGGGGCATCCGAACACTGAAGCTTTCTTT. Residues: CASTGHPNTEAFF.